The 18 T cell receptor beta chains below were found in one sample sequenced in a study of blood T cell repertoires in COVID-19. Using immunoSEQ multiplex PCR, the repertoire was profiled, and TCRdb retains in-frame clones only, with some absent. This sample carries about 100,000 clones, approximately 92% of them seen once, and the ten largest clones take roughly 32%. The specimen sequenced was peripheral blood. The receptors come from a woman of 80 years or more with acute or convalescent COVID-19.

This chain links TRBV2 with TRBJ2-7; 9 bases are shared with TRBD1. This CDR3 is 17 amino acids long. V was pared by 6 bases and J by 3 bases, with 15 bases of the junction left unmatched. Germline loops: CDR1 SNHLY, CDR2 FYNNEI. The CDR3 DNA sequence: TGTGCCAGCAGCGGGACAGGGCCGGTATCGGCGATCTACGAGCAGTACTTC. Its protein is CASSGTGPVSAIYEQYF.

The chain uses TRBV19 and TRBJ1-5; the D gene is possibly TRBD1 (5 bases). The CDR3 extends over 16 amino acids. Trimming cost V 4 bases and J 0 bases, with 13 bases left between them. Looked up from germline, CDR1 is LNHDA and CDR2 is SQIVND (reference sequence). CDR3 nucleotide sequence: TGTGCCAGTAGTACGACCGACAGATATAGCAATCAGCCCCAGCATTTT. Amino acids: CASSTTDRYSNQPQHF. The variable domain in full, completed from reference TRBV19 and TRBJ1-5, reads DGGITQSPKYLFRKEGQNVTLSCEQNLNHDAMYWYRQDPGQGLRLIYYSQIVNDFQKGDIAEGYSVSREKKESFPLTVTSAQKNPTAFYLCASSTTDRYSNQPQHFGDGTRLSIL.

The CDR3 is CASSSIPGLALDTQYF. The CDR3 bases are TGTGCCAGCAGTTCGATACCGGGACTAGCTTTAGATACGCAGTATTTT. This chain links TRBV27 with TRBJ2-3; 9 bases fit TRBD2. The trim removed 4 bases at V and 5 bases at J, leaving 10 bases unmatched. The germline V gene has CDR1 MNHEY and CDR2 SMNVEV (reference sequence). This CDR3 is built from 16 residues.

The V call is TRBV5-6, the J call TRBJ2-1; 7 nucleotides align to TRBD2. In germline, CDR1 is SGHDT, CDR2 YYEEEE. The V gene end was trimmed by 4 bases and the J gene end by 1 base; junction bases not matched to a gene: 5. The CDR3 is 15 amino acids. This CDR3 is CASSPTGGSYNEQFF. In DNA, the CDR3 is TGTGCCAGCAGCCCTACGGGGGGATCCTACAATGAGCAGTTCTTC.

In its sample, this clone was seen once. The chain combines TRBV4-1 with TRBJ1-5; possible D gene TRBD1, 6 bases. From germline, CDR1 is MGHRA and CDR2 YSYEKL. Trimming cost V 1 base and J 6 bases, with 13 bases left between them. The CDR3 is 15 amino acids. This CDR3 is CASSQVDKQGQPQHF. CDR3 bases: TGCGCCAGCAGCCAAGTTGACAAACAGGGTCAGCCCCAGCATTTT.

V is TRBV14 and J is TRBJ2-3; possibly TRBD1 for D (7 bases). V shed 1 base and J shed 9 bases, with 14 bases lying between them. The germline gives CDR1 SGHDN, CDR2 FVKESK. There are 14 residues in the CDR3. The CDR3 sequence: CASSQAGGQGTQYF. DNA of the CDR3: TGTGCCAGCAGCCAAGCAGGGGGGCAGGGGACGCAGTATTTT.

The rearrangement joins TRBV7-2 to TRBJ2-7, with 9 positions matching TRBD1. Germline trimming cut 5 bases from V and 2 bases from J; bases unmatched to any gene: 7. The CDR3 consists of 15 residues. Germline V gives CDR1 SGHTA, CDR2 FQGNSA. This CDR3 is CASSLTGQGTYEQYF. The CDR3 coding sequence is TGTGCCAGCAGCCTAACCGGACAGGGGACCTACGAGCAGTACTTC.

This clone has a handful of counts. The chain carries TRBV5-5 and TRBJ1-1; TRBD1 agrees at 7 bases. The CDR3 is made up of 16 amino acids. Germline V gene lookup returns CDR1 SGHKS and CDR2 YYEKEE (reference sequence). V shed 6 bases and J 1 base; nucleotides not matched to a gene: 12. CDR3 loop: CASTPNLDRTNTEAFF. The CDR3 DNA reads TGTGCCAGCACCCCTAACTTGGACAGGACGAACACTGAAGCTTTCTTT. Drawing the rest from reference TRBV5-5 and TRBJ1-1, the complete variable domain is DAGVTQSPTHLIKTRGQQVTLRCSPISGHKSVSWYQQVLGQGPQFIFQYYEKEERGRGNFPDRFSARQFPNYSSELNVNALLLGDSALYLCASTPNLDRTNTEAFFGQGTRLTVV.

This clone was recorded a few times. The chain combines TRBV5-1 with TRBJ2-5; unclear D gene. The germline V gene has CDR1 SGHRS and CDR2 YFSETQ. This CDR3 is 13 amino acids long. Trimming removed 2 bases at V and 2 bases at J, with 7 bases between. The CDR3 DNA follows: TGCGCCAGCAGCTTTGACTGGCAAGAGACCCAGTACTTC. The encoded protein is CASSFDWQETQYF.

The chain joins TRBV11-3 to TRBJ2-3, with 12 bases matching TRBD2. The CDR3 extends over 16 amino acids. The germline CDR1 and CDR2 sequences are SGHNT and YENEEA. Trimming cost V 3 bases and J 2 bases; bases outside gene matches: 3. The CDR3 loop is CASSFGTSGFTDTQYF. The CDR3 DNA reads as TGTGCCAGCAGCTTTGGGACTAGCGGGTTCACAGATACGCAGTATTTT. The whole variable domain, remainder taken from reference TRBV11-3 and TRBJ2-3, is EAGVVQSPRYKIIEKKQPVAFWCNPISGHNTLYWYLQNLGQGPELLIRYENEEAVDDSQLPKDRFSAERLKGVDSTLKIQPAELGDSAVYLCASSFGTSGFTDTQYFGPGTRLTVL.

V and J are TRBV18 and TRBJ1-5, with TRBD1 as a possible D gene (6 bases). The V end was cut by 5 bases, the J end by 9 bases, with 17 bases between. This CDR3 contains 14 residues. Germline assignment: CDR1 KGHSH and CDR2 LQKENI. This chain's CDR3 is CASSTDRSLTPQHF. The CDR3, as DNA: TGTGCCAGCTCAACTGACAGGTCTTTGACGCCCCAGCATTTT. Based on the CDR3 plus reference TRBV18 and TRBJ1-5, the full variable domain is NAGVMQNPRHLVRRRGQEARLRCSPMKGHSHVYWYRQLPEEGLKFMVYLQKENIIDESGMPKERFSAEFPKEGPSILRIQQVVRGDSAAYFCASSTDRSLTPQHFGDGTRLSIL.

The chain combines TRBV6-2 or TRBV6-3 with TRBJ1-5; D is ambiguous. CDR1 and CDR2 (germline): MNHEY, SVGEGT. V was pared by 4 bases and J by 0 bases, with 10 bases between. The CDR3 is 15 residues long. The CDR3 here is CASSSSFYSNQPQHF. CDR3 DNA sequence: TGTGCCAGCAGTTCCTCCTTTTATAGCAATCAGCCCCAGCATTTT.

The chain employs TRBV5-5 and TRBJ2-5; D possibly corresponds to TRBD1 (6 bases). Germline CDR1 SGHKS, CDR2 YYEKEE (reference sequence). CDR3 length equals 13 residues. Trimming shortened V by 4 bases and J by 5 bases, and 12 bases separated the two germline ends. The CDR3: CASSRTVYETQYF. The CDR3 DNA reads TGTGCCAGCAGCCGGACAGTCTACGAGACCCAGTACTTC. The variable domain in full, completed from reference TRBV5-5 and TRBJ2-5, reads DAGVTQSPTHLIKTRGQQVTLRCSPISGHKSVSWYQQVLGQGPQFIFQYYEKEERGRGNFPDRFSARQFPNYSSELNVNALLLGDSALYLCASSRTVYETQYFGPGTRLLVL.

The chain employs TRBV6-6 and TRBJ1-1; 9 bases align to TRBD1. The trim removed 5 bases at V and 11 bases at J, leaving 9 bases unmatched. This CDR3 region has 13 residues. CDR1 and CDR2 (germline): MNHNY, SVGAGI (reference sequence). The CDR3 DNA sequence: TGTGCCAGCAGTACAGGACAGGGGACTGCCGCTTTCTTT. It yields the protein CASSTGQGTAAFF.

J is TRBJ1-1 and V is TRBV28; D is uncertain. CDR1 and CDR2 from the germline V gene are MDHEN and SYDVKM. The CDR3 consists of 11 residues. Between the trimmed V and J ends, which lost 3 bases and 7 bases, there was a span of 6 bases. The CDR3 here is CASSFFSEAFF. The CDR3 DNA is TGTGCCAGCAGTTTCTTTAGTGAAGCTTTCTTT.

This clone was counted a single time. The chain recombines TRBV3-1 (or the pseudogene TRBV3-2) with TRBJ1-6; 9 bases are shared with TRBD1. The CDR3 runs to 15 residues. J lost 5 bases, V lost 1 base, and 0 bases had no gene match. Per germline, CDR1 LGHDT and CDR2 YNNKEL (reference sequence). The CDR3 DNA reads TGTGCCAGCAGCCAAGGGACAGGGGATAATTCACCCCTCCACTTT. Amino acids: CASSQGTGDNSPLHF.

The chain has TRBV13 and TRBJ1-6; D not certain. The CDR3 totals 16 residues. V dropped 5 bases and J dropped 6 bases, with 17 bases sitting between them. The germline V gene has CDR1 PRHDT and CDR2 FYEKMQ (reference sequence). CDR3 amino acids: CASSSREGGRNSPLHF. The CDR3 coding sequence is TGTGCCAGCAGCAGTAGGGAGGGCGGACGTAATTCACCCCTCCACTTT.

A single count supports this clone. This chain links TRBV4-2 with TRBJ1-6; possible D gene TRBD1, 5 bases. The CDR3 sequence is 16 residues long. Germline V gene data show CDR1 as LGHNA and CDR2 as YNFKEQ. Trimming shortened V by 2 bases and J by 5 bases, and 13 bases separated the two germline ends. Written as DNA, the CDR3 is TGTGCCAGCAGCCAATGGGGGGGAAACAATAATTCACCCCTCCACTTT. It specifies CASSQWGGNNNSPLHF.